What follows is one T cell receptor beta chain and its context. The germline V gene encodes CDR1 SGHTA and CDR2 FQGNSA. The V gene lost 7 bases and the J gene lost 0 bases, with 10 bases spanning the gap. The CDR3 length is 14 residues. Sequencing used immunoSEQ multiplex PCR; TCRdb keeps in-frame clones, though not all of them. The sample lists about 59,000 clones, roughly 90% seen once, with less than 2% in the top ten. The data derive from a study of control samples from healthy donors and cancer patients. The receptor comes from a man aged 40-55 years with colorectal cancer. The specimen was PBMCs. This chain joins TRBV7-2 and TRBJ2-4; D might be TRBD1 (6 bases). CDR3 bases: TGTGCCAGCACCTACAGGGCAGCCAAAAACATTCAGTACTTC. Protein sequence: CASTYRAAKNIQYF. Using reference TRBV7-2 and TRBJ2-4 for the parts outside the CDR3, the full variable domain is GAGVSQSPSNKVTEKGKDVELRCDPISGHTALYWYRQSLGQGLEFLIYFQGNSAPDKSGLPSDRFSAERTGGSVSTLTIQRTQQEDSAVYLCASTYRAAKNIQYFGAGTRLSVL.